This TCR beta chain is drawn from a study of T cells in Graves' hyperthyroidism and ophthalmopathy. Amplified TCR beta CDR3 regions derived from RNA transcripts. The TCR CDR3 first-round RT-PCR relied on the HTBI primer set. Each CDR3 protein gets one entry after TCRdb re-called the multiplex PCR reads with MiXCR. The table shows approximately 400,000 distinct CDR3 sequences, with about 25% occurring only once. This CDR3 is built from 13 residues. The germline CDR1 and CDR2 sequences are MDHEN and SYDVKM. Trimming stripped 9 bases from V and 8 bases from J, with 19 bases between. Hyperthyroidism, newly diagnosed and lasting under 2 months, affected patients aged 18 to 65. Pregnant or lactating patients were excluded, as were those with uncontrolled infection or other autoimmune disease. Study findings and constraints: For ophthalmopathy, model prediction preceded onset by a median about six months.

This clonotype has just a few counts. Its cognate antigen is unknown. The source material was blood. The chain couples TRBV28 to TRBJ1-2; weak D call: TRBD1 (6 bases). The TCR sequence derives from a middle-aged man with Graves' hyperthyroidism. CDR3 region: CASLWGGALGYTF. The CDR3 DNA is TGTGCCAGTCTTTGGGGGGGCGCCCTAGGCTACACCTTC.